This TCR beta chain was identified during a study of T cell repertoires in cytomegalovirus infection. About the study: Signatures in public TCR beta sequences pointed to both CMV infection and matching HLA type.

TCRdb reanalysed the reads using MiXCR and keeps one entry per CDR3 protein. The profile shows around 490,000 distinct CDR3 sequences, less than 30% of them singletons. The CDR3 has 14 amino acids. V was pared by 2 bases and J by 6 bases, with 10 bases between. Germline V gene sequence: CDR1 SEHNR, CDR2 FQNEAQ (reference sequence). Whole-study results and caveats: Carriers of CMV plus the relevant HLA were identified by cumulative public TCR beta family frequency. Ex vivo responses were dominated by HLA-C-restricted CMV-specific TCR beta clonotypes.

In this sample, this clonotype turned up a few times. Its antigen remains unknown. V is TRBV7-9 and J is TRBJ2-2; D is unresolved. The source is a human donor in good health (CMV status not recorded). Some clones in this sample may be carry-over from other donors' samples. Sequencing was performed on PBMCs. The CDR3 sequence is CASSLIAGAGELFF. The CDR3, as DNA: TGTGCCAGCAGCTTAATAGCTGGGGCCGGGGAGCTGTTTTTT.